The source of this TCR beta chain is a study of long-term antiretroviral therapy in people with HIV. They ran version v3.0 of the immunoSEQ assay at survey level. Sequenced by immunoSEQ multiplex PCR; TCRdb stores in-frame clones only, minus some. The sample lists about 39,000 clones, approximately 87% occurring once. Trimming stripped 5 bases from V and 3 bases from J, with 11 bases between. CDR3 size: 13 residues. Germline CDR1 is MNHNS and CDR2 is SASEGT. Each specimen consisted of roughly 0.9-10 million cryopreserved PBMC prior to extraction of DNA. The receptor's source is a woman in her fifties or sixties with HIV. The rearrangement uses TRBV6-1 and TRBJ2-7; tentatively, D is TRBD1 or TRBD2 (5 bases each). Sequencing was performed on unsorted PBMCs, taken 1.2 years after starting antiretroviral therapy. The CDR3 nucleotides read TGTGCCAGCAGTATAGGGACGTTCTACGAGCAGTACTTC. This translates into CASSIGTFYEQYF.